This T cell receptor beta chain was observed in a study of shared clonotypes between healthy human individuals. Study-wide points: Compared with memory subsets, naive subsets generally had larger estimated richness.

The germline gives CDR1 SGHKS, CDR2 YYEKEE (reference sequence). The CDR3 contains 15 residues. Sequenced by immunoSEQ multiplex PCR; TCRdb stores in-frame clones only, minus some. The table lists roughly 76,000 clones, under 65% of them singletons. Worth noting for this clone: What it recognizes is unknown. A junction boundary mismatches the germline segment, possibly from a read error.

Specimen: memory CD8+ T cells sorted from blood. Subset specified: CD45RO+ cells pooled with CCR7-negative TemRA cells. This sequence originates from a man between 25 and 39 years old in good health. The genes are TRBV5-5 and TRBJ2-3; 7 nucleotides match TRBD2. In nucleotides, the CDR3 is TGCGCCAGCACCCAAGACGGGAGGAACACAGATACGCAGTATTTT. Protein product: CASTQDGRNTDTQYF.